This TCR beta chain is from a study of blood T cell repertoires in COVID-19. Germline V gene sequence: CDR1 SQVTM, CDR2 ANQGSEA. The CDR3 contains 12 residues. The V and J ends lost 1 base and 6 bases respectively, with 7 bases between them. Some clones are missing from TCRdb's copy, which holds only in-frame ones; the method was immunoSEQ multiplex PCR. The sample holds fewer than 200,000 clones, over 60% seen once. Input material: peripheral blood. The clonotype comes from an older woman with acute or convalescent COVID-19. The chain has TRBV29-1 and TRBJ2-1; D is unclear. This CDR3 reads CSVEGNSNEQFF. The CDR3 nucleotides are TGCAGCGTTGAAGGCAACTCCAATGAGCAGTTCTTC.